This T cell receptor beta chain was found in a study of persistence of HIV-infected CD4 T cells. Broader study findings: Within sorted populations, more oligoclonal TCRs accompanied more oligoclonal proviruses.

The libraries were made with immunoSEQ version 4 in survey mode. Sequencing was performed with immunoSEQ multiplex PCR; in TCRdb, only in-frame clones are kept and a portion is missing. The table lists some 20,000 clones, less than 70% of them singletons. The CDR3 consists of 16 residues. Germline V gene sequence: CDR1 KGHDR, CDR2 SFDVKD. Deletions cut 4 bases from V and 4 bases from J, with 18 bases between. As concerns this clone: What it binds is unknown.

Cells were stimulated with CMV-infected fibroblast lysates at 10 ug/mL. CD4+ T cells upregulating both CD40 ligand and CD69 were sorted as responding cells. The receptor was derived from an adult woman with HIV who was CMV-seropositive. This sample comprised CD4+ T cells sorted from PBMCs after approximately 18-hour stimulation, obtained from a patient who received antiretroviral therapy. The chain combines TRBV24-1 with TRBJ2-5, with TRBD1 as a possible D gene (6 bases). CDR3 sequence (DNA): TGTGCCACCAGTGACCCACAGGGAGCCACAAGAGAGACCCAGTACTTC. As protein: CATSDPQGATRETQYF.